The entry below gives a single T cell receptor beta chain sequence along with its context. Germline trimming cut 6 bases from V and 10 bases from J; bases unmatched to any gene: 10. This CDR3 is 15 amino acids long. Germline V gene data show CDR1 as MNHEY and CDR2 as SVGAGI. This record comes from a study of blood T cell repertoires in COVID-19. Across the study: Samples came from the United States, Italy and Spain, spanning acute and convalescent COVID-19. PBMCs, B-cell-depleted T cells, or T cells were the source of the cDNA or gDNA that made up the material.

Original methodology: Cell counts per sample came from amplifying reference gene primers. The repertoire was sequenced with immunoSEQ multiplex PCR; TCRdb's copy has only in-frame clones and lacks some. V, J and clone size are those of that table, while D and trimming were read from the DNA. This sample has tens of thousands of clones, with approximately 77% found just once. Sequencing was performed on peripheral blood. The chain uses TRBV6-5 and TRBJ2-1; 12 bases are shared with TRBD2. This TCR was recovered from a human donor in a cohort sampled during active COVID-19. The CDR3 here is CASRELAGGSGEQFF. CDR3 in DNA: TGTGCCAGCAGAGAGCTAGCGGGAGGGTCTGGCGAGCAGTTCTTC.